Listed here is a single TCR beta chain. The specificity of this receptor is unknown. Each CD8+ T cell subset was flow-sorted in triplicate, with fewer than 350,000 cells per subset placed directly into RLT lysis buffer. To keep memory contaminants out, a stringent definition of naive CD8+ T cells was applied: CD45RO-CCR7+CD27+CD95-. Peripheral blood mononuclear cells were isolated from buffy coats using standard density gradient centrifugation. Naive CXCR3-negative and CXCR3-positive CD8+ T cells were flow-sorted on a FACSAria III. Total RNA was extracted from sorted cells using an RNeasy Mini Kit. The CDR3 starts with the cysteine, ends with the phenylalanine, and has 16 residues. A DNA sequence was not provided. The record originates from a study of CXCR3-negative and CXCR3-positive naive CD8 T cells (dated by TCRdb to the late 2010s). Regarding the study in general: In total, 120 million to 150 million TRB reads were obtained, which works out to roughly 1.5 +/- 0.3 million reads per library. TRBV-TRBJ cluster analysis included naive subsets from several donors and memory cells from 3 donors. Diversity and physicochemical repertoire analyses covered about a dozen donors pooled from two independent experiments.

Data came from a NextSeq 550. The Human TCR Profiling Kit (MiLaboratory) was used to make UMI-labeled 5' RACE TRB cDNA libraries. cDNA synthesis used the entire amount of extracted RNA, and PCR amplification then used the entire amount of cDNA produced. Libraries were prepared in parallel with an identical number of PCR cycles. The paper's data handling went like this. With a requirement of at least two reads per UMI, MIGEC and MiXCR extracted about 50,000 +/- 10,000 unique UMI-labeled TRB cDNA molecules per library. An average of roughly 40,000 +/- 10,000 functional in-frame TRB CDR3 nucleotide clonotypes without stop codons was found per library. After downsampling to 5000 UMI-labeled TRB molecules per sample, diversity metrics, including normalized Shannon-Wiener and Chao1, were computed in VDJtools. VDJtools was used to calculate clonotype-size-weighted physicochemical properties of the central five CDR3 residues, namely interaction energy, strength, volume and Kidera factor 4. The reads, reprocessed by TCRdb, yield one row per CDR3 protein sequence and no DNA. The V and J calls and clone size are TCRdb's, not the authors'. This sample's table contains under 150,000 distinct CDR3 sequences. Of the sample, 0.4% to 0.45% falls within the top ten clones.

What the research found in general, with its limitations: Comparably high repertoire diversity was found in both naive subsets, whereas much lower repertoire diversity was found in memory CD8+ T cells. Compared with CXCR3-negative naive cells, CXCR3-positive naive cells had TRB CDR3s with higher hydrophobicity (lower Kidera factor 4), lower energy, and higher strength and volume indices. Naive CXCR3-negative and CXCR3-positive cells from the same donor showed similar TRBV-TRBJ usage, whereas memory cells showed distinct patterns. Surface CD5, linked to self-reactivity in mice, was comparable between naive subsets; TCR interaction strength was therefore also inferred from TRB CDR3 physicochemical properties. Freshly isolated PBMCs were used for most assays because CXCR3 expression partially decreased after cryopreservation.

Material: naive CXCR3+ CD8+ T cells from blood. In the paper's terms, the cell subset or site label means: CD45RO-CCR7+CD27+CD95- naive CD8+ T cells expressing CXCR3 (TNR3+). The sequence was collected from a human donor in good health. Some clones in this sample may be carry-over from other donors' samples. Rearrangement joined TRBV12-3 or TRBV12-4 to TRBJ1-2; there is no DNA to check the TCRdb D call of TRBD1. The CDR3 region: CASSYRTLGTQVRDTF.